A selection of T cell receptor beta chains follows, all from one sample in a study of glioma-infiltrating T cells. MiXCR, applied by TCRdb to the multiplex PCR reads, yields one record per CDR3 protein. The sample contains about 380,000 distinct CDR3 sequences, approximately 42% of which appear only once. Input material: glioma tissue, nonneoplastic brain tissue, or PBMCs (not recorded which). These receptors all stem from a human donor with low-grade glioma or glioblastoma, undergoing nonglioma brain surgery, or in good health (not recorded which). CDR3s leave out the opening cysteine and the closing phenylalanine or tryptophan.

CDR3	V	J
ASSIREQGSYEQY	TRBV5-1	TRBJ2-7
AGSTFDSNEAF	TRBV7-9	TRBJ1-1
ASSLGPLGNTIY	TRBV7-2	TRBJ1-3
ASSRIGQQETQY	TRBV5-1	TRBJ2-5
ASRTTGSNEKLF	TRBV6-2/TRBV6-3	TRBJ1-4
ASSSLAAGAGNQPQH	TRBV6-1	TRBJ1-5
NAGQGEGYT	TRBV20-1	TRBJ1-2
ASSPGEGTYEQY	TRBV7-2	-
SSSFRPATLGRNTEAF	TRBV27	TRBJ1-1
ASSNSGREDTQY	TRBV25-1	TRBJ2-3
ASSWADTQY	TRBV6-2/TRBV6-3	TRBJ2-3
ASSFSNEQY	TRBV5-6	TRBJ2-7
ASSIQRFYNEQF	TRBV19	TRBJ2-1
ASSYWAGQETQY	TRBV6-5	TRBJ2-5
ASSSPADTQY	TRBV5-1	TRBJ2-3
ASSQDRWGEAF	TRBV4-1	TRBJ1-1
ASRPVGNTIY	TRBV28	TRBJ1-3
SARAVGAGRLNYGYT	TRBV20-1	TRBJ1-2
ASARWLAGDDEQF	TRBV12-3/TRBV12-4	TRBJ2-1
ASSWTGYEQF	TRBV6-2/TRBV6-3	TRBJ2-1
ASSRGQWVRELF	TRBV6-1	TRBJ2-2
ASSQQTAANYGYT	TRBV3-1	TRBJ1-2
ASSLEPAEGTQY	TRBV5-1	TRBJ2-3
ASSTTSGGWETQY	TRBV9	TRBJ2-5
ASSLSRYRGNTEAF	TRBV27	TRBJ1-1
SASPVRNQPQH	TRBV20-1	TRBJ1-5
ASSARGEGGNTIY	TRBV28	TRBJ1-3
ASSGFGGDDIEAF	TRBV18	TRBJ1-1
ASSLSYSEQF	TRBV28	TRBJ2-1
ASSGSGTDTQY	TRBV7-3	TRBJ2-3
ASSSNPEMAQY	TRBV5-4	TRBJ2-5
ASSILASNQPQH	TRBV19	TRBJ1-5
ASSQDPHYEQY	TRBV14	TRBJ2-7
ASSLDPGGAFYEQY	TRBV7-9	TRBJ2-7
ASSQLAGGGETQY	TRBV3-1	TRBJ2-5
SARGSYEQY	TRBV20-1	TRBJ2-7
ASSPRSGLSYGYT	TRBV5-1	TRBJ1-2
ASSLFLWGNNEQF	TRBV28	TRBJ2-1
SARDWAIGSNKPQH	TRBV20-1	TRBJ1-5
ASSWDSGRPYNEQF	TRBV7-2	TRBJ2-1
ASSSGLEEAGELF	TRBV6-2/TRBV6-3	TRBJ2-2
ASSSDTNTGELF	TRBV5-1	TRBJ2-2